This T cell receptor beta chain was documented in a study of blood T cell repertoires in COVID-19. Study context: Researchers got acute and convalescent COVID-19 samples from the United States, Italy and Spain.

V shed 7 bases and J 5 bases; nucleotides not matched to a gene: 13. Germline CDR1 and CDR2: MNHNS and SASEGT. This CDR3 has 15 amino acids. Sequenced by immunoSEQ multiplex PCR; TCRdb stores in-frame clones only, minus some. The sample holds about 480,000 clones, around 88% seen once. Enrolled during active infection, Seattle patients were then followed longitudinally. The sequencing input was peripheral blood. The source is a woman aged 45-65 years with COVID-19, enrolled during active disease. The chain employs TRBV6-1 and TRBJ1-2, with 7 bases fitting TRBD1. The CDR3 region has the DNA TGTGCCAGCAAACCGCAGACAGGGCGAAAATATGGCTACACCTTC. As protein: CASKPQTGRKYGYTF.